This TCR beta chain is from a study of T cell repertoires in cytomegalovirus infection. Study details: Well-studied HLA-B-restricted epitopes and recently identified HLA-C-restricted epitopes of CMV were both used in the study. It was the public TCR beta signatures that indicated both CMV infection and matching HLA type. Points from the study as a whole: Cumulative public TCR beta family frequency identified CMV carriers with the relevant HLA.

TCRdb called the reads again in MiXCR, with one record for every CDR3 protein. This sample carries around 69,000 distinct CDR3 sequences, more than 20% of them seen once, and the ten largest clones take about 63%. At least ten counts were recorded for this clonotype. The antigen is not known. V lost 1 base to trimming and J lost 3 bases, with 12 bases between them. The germline CDR1 and CDR2 sequences are SGHAT and FQNNGV. The CDR3 totals 15 residues. The sequencing used CD8+ T cells from cultured PBMCs, collected from culture after CMV antigen stimulation. The rearrangement joins TRBV11-2 to TRBJ2-5; perhaps TRBD1 as D (6 bases). This clonotype was obtained from a human donor in good health (CMV status not recorded). Some clones in this sample may be carry-over from other donors' samples. The DNA for the CDR3 is TGTGCCAGCAGCTTAGGCACGGCAGGGGAAGAGACCCAGTACTTC. It yields the protein CASSLGTAGEETQYF.